This T cell receptor beta chain is from a study of blood T cell repertoires in COVID-19. For the study at large: COVID-19 samples, acute and convalescent, were from the United States, Italy and Spain. The analysed material was cDNA or gDNA that came from T cells, B-cell-depleted T cells, or PBMCs.

The CDR3 loop spans 17 amino acids. Germline assignment: CDR1 SGHRS and CDR2 YFSETQ. V lost 4 bases, J lost 8 bases, and 15 bases stayed unmatched. Original data processing: The assay estimated nucleated cells by amplifying reference gene primers. Profiling relied on immunoSEQ multiplex PCR, and the TCRdb table lists in-frame clones only, not all of them. V and J calls and clone size come straight from that table; D and trimming were deduced from the DNA. The repertoire holds fewer than 350,000 clones, with about four fifths as singletons. Sequencing was carried out using peripheral blood. The receptor's source is a woman aged 55-70 years with active or convalescent COVID-19. The chain couples TRBV5-1 to TRBJ2-1; 10 nucleotides agree with TRBD1. The CDR3 coding sequence is TGCGCCAGCAGCGCGAACACCGGGACAGGGGAGATCTATGAGCAGTTCTTC. It is translated as CASSANTGTGEIYEQFF.